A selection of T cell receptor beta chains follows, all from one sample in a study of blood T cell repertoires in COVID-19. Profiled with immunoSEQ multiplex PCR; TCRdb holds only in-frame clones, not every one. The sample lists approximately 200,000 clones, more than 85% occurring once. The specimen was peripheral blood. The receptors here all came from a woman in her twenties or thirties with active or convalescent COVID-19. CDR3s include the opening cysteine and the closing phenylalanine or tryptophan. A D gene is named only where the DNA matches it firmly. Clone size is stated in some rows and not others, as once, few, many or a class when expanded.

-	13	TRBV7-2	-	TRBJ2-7	TGTGCCAGCAGCCCCCTAGGAATCTACGAGCAGTACTTC	CASSPLGIYEQYF
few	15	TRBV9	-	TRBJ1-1	TGTGCCAGCAGCGCAGACGGACTAATGAACACTGAAGCTTTCTTT	CASSADGLMNTEAFF
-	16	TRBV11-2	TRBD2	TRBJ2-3	TGTGCCAGCAGCTTAGTTGCGGGGGGCCGCACAGATACGCAGTATTTT	CASSLVAGGRTDTQYF
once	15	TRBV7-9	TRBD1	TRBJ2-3	TGTGCCAGCAGCCCTAGACAGGGGTTCACAGATACGCAGTATTTT	CASSPRQGFTDTQYF
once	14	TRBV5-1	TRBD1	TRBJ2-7	TGCGCCAGCAGCTTGACACAGGGGGGCTACGAGCAGTACTTC	CASSLTQGGYEQYF
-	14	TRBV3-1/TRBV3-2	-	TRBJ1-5	TGTGCCAGCAGCCAACTATATAGCAATCAGCCCCAGCATTTT	CASSQLYSNQPQHF
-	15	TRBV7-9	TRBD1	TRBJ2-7	TGTGCCAGCAGCTTAGCGGGACAGGGTGGCTACGAGCAGTACTTC	CASSLAGQGGYEQYF
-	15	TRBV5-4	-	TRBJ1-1	TGTGCCAGCAGCTCCAAGGTGGGGGCGGACACTGAAGCTTTCTTT	CASSSKVGADTEAFF
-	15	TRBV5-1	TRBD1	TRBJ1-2	TGCGCCAGCAGCTTGTGGGACGTGGGACAGCCCGGGGTCTTCTTC	CASSLWDVGQPGVFF
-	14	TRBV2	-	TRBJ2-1	TGTGCCAGCAGTGTTAGGAGCCATGATGGTGAGCAGTTCTTC	CASSVRSHDGEQFF
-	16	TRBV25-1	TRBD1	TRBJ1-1	TGTGCCAGCAGTGTAGGGACAGCTTTCGTGAACACTGAAGCTTTCTTT	CASSVGTAFVNTEAFF
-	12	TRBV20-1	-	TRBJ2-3	TGCAGTGCTAGTATCGCGCAAGATACGCAGTATTTT	CSASIAQDTQYF
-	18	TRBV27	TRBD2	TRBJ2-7	TGTGCCAGCAGTCGGTCCGGGACTAGCGGGGGCCGCTCATACGAGCAGTACTTC	CASSRSGTSGGRSYEQYF
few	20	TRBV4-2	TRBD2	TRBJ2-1	TGTGCCAGCAGCCAAGTTGGGGGACTAGCGGGAGGGAGCTCCTACAATGAGCAGTTCTTC	CASSQVGGLAGGSSYNEQFF
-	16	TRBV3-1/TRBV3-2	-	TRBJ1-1	TGTGCCAGCAGCTTAAGTACTCTTGCAGGGTTTGGTTCCGCTTTCTTT	CASSLSTLAGFGSAFF
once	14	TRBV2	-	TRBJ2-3	TGTGCCAGCAGTGAAACATCCAGCACAGATACGCAGTATTTT	CASSETSSTDTQYF
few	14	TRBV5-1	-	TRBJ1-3	TGCGCCAGCAGCTTGGCAGGGTTTGGAAACACCATATATTTT	CASSLAGFGNTIYF
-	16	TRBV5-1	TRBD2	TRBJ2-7	TGCGCCAGCAGTCCCCAGGGAAGCGGGGGATCCTACGAGCAGTACTTC	CASSPQGSGGSYEQYF
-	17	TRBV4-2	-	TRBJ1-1	TGTGCCAGCAGCCTGGCCGGCGCGGTCCGCCCGAACACTGAAGCTTTCTTT	CASSLAGAVRPNTEAFF
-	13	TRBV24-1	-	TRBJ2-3	TGTGCCACCAGTGATTTTACAGGTGGTACGCAGTATTTT	CATSDFTGGTQYF
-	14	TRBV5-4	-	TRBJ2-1	TGTGCCACTACGAGGGGGAGCTCCTACAATGAGCAGTTCTTC	CATTRGSSYNEQFF
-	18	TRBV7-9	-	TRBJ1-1	TGTGCCAGCAGCCTAGTACCGGGGGGCCGGAGGGAGGACACTGAAGCTTTCTTT	CASSLVPGGRREDTEAFF
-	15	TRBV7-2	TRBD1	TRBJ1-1	TGTGCCAGCAGTTCCCTCGACAGGGTGGTCACTGAAGCTTTCTTT	CASSSLDRVVTEAFF
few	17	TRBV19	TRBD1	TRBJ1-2	TGTGCCAGTAGGACAAAGGGGACAGCTACCCGCCTTGGTTACTACACCTTC	CASRTKGTATRLGYYTF
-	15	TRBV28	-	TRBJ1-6	TGTGCCAGCAGTTTAGGCGGACAGCGTAATTCACCCCTCCACTTT	CASSLGGQRNSPLHF
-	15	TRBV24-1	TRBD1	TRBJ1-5	TGTGCCACCAGTGATCCTCGGACAGGGAATCAGCCCCAGCATTTT	CATSDPRTGNQPQHF
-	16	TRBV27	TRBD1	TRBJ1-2	TGTGCCAGCAGTCCCGGGACAGCCACTACTTACTATGGCTACACCTTC	CASSPGTATTYYGYTF
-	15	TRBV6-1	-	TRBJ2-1	TGTGCCAGCAGTGAATCAGGGGAGCCCTACAATGAGCAGTTCTTC	CASSESGEPYNEQFF
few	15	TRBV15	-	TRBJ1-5	TGTGCCACCCACACTACAGGGCTTAGCAATCAGCCCCAGCATTTT	CATHTTGLSNQPQHF
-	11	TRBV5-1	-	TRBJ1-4	TGCGCCAGCCGGGAGGAGGAAAAACTGTTTTTT	CASREEEKLFF
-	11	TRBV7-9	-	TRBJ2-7	TGTGCCAGCAGTCGAGGCCCCGAGCAGTACTTC	CASSRGPEQYF
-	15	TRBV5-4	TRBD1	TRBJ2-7	TGTGCCAGCAGCCTAGGACAGGGGATTTCCTACGAGCAGTACTTC	CASSLGQGISYEQYF
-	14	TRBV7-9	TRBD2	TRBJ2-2	TGTGCCAGCAGCCGGGGGGGCGTAACCGGGGAGCTGTTTTTT	CASSRGGVTGELFF
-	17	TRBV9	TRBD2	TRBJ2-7	TGTGCCAGCAGCGTTTCGGCTAGCGGGGGGGGAAACTACGAGCAGTACTTC	CASSVSASGGGNYEQYF
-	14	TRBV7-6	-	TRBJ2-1	TGTGCCAGCAGCTTTAGGACTTCGAACAATGAGCAGTTCTTC	CASSFRTSNNEQFF
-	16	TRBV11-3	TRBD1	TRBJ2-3	TGTGCCAGCAGCTTAGCTACGACAGGGGGACGAGATACGCAGTATTTT	CASSLATTGGRDTQYF